These 20 T cell receptor beta chains came from one sample sequenced in a study of blood T cell repertoires in COVID-19. The repertoire was sequenced with immunoSEQ multiplex PCR; TCRdb's copy has only in-frame clones and lacks some. The table records 100,000 to 150,000 clones, about 86% of them present only once. The material sequenced was peripheral blood. These receptors were collected from a woman aged 45-59 years with acute or convalescent COVID-19.

The chain couples TRBV5-1 to TRBJ1-1, with D unclear. The CDR3 is 16 residues long. V dropped 0 bases and J dropped 3 bases, with 15 bases sitting between them. Germline CDR1 and CDR2: SGHRS and YFSETQ. The CDR3 DNA follows: TGCGCCAGCAGCTTGGCCGGGTTAGGCGTTCACACTGAAGCTTTCTTT. Its protein is CASSLAGLGVHTEAFF. The full variable domain, rest sourced from reference TRBV5-1 and TRBJ1-1, is KAGVTQTPRYLIKTRGQQVTLSCSPISGHRSVSWYQQTPGQGLQFLFEYFSETQRNKGNFPGRFSGRQFSNSRSEMNVSTLELGDSALYLCASSLAGLGVHTEAFFGQGTRLTVV.

V and J are TRBV15 and TRBJ1-5; D remains unclear. This CDR3 contains 14 residues. Germline V lookup: CDR1 LNHNV, CDR2 YYDKDF (reference sequence). The germline V and J ends were trimmed by 1 base and 5 bases, with 9 bases remaining between them. This CDR3 is CATSRGQVHQPQHF. CDR3 bases: TGTGCCACCAGCAGAGGGCAAGTGCATCAGCCCCAGCATTTT.

The rearrangement joins TRBV6-2 or TRBV6-3 to TRBJ2-1; TRBD2 agrees at 10 bases. The CDR3 loop spans 16 amino acids. Germline V gives CDR1 MNHEY, CDR2 SVGEGT. J gave up 4 bases and V 6 bases, and 9 bases lay outside the gene matches. The CDR3, as DNA: TGTGCCAGCAGCGGATTTACTAGCGGGGAATACAATGAGCAGTTCTTC. Encoded protein: CASSGFTSGEYNEQFF.

The chain joins TRBV6-1 to TRBJ2-1, with 9 bases fitting TRBD2. The junction had 11 bases not matched to a gene; V was cut back by 4 bases and J by 7 bases. Looked up from germline, CDR1 is MNHNS and CDR2 is SASEGT. The CDR3 covers 16 residues. CDR3: CASSGRVAGEENEQFF. CDR3 DNA: TGTGCCAGCAGTGGGCGGGTAGCGGGGGAAGAGAATGAGCAGTTCTTC.

This chain connects TRBV12-3 or TRBV12-4 to TRBJ2-5; D not certain. The CDR3 runs to 12 residues. Trimming pared 7 bases from V and 2 bases from J, leaving 8 bases between. The CDR3 bases are TGTGCCAGCACCCTGCGGCAAGAGACCCAGTACTTC. Amino acid sequence: CASTLRQETQYF.

V is TRBV15 and J is TRBJ1-5, with D perhaps matching TRBD1 (5 bases). V lost 0 bases to trimming and J lost 2 bases, with 14 bases between them. CDR3 size: 17 residues. Germline V gene lookup returns CDR1 LNHNV and CDR2 YYDKDF (reference sequence). The CDR3 is CATSRDRGSSGNQPQHF. As DNA, the CDR3 is TGTGCCACCAGCAGAGATCGGGGGTCCTCCGGCAATCAGCCCCAGCATTTT.

This clone was observed a few times. The chain couples TRBV5-6 to TRBJ1-2; TRBD1 matches 10 bases. Losses at the gene ends were 3 bases for V and 4 bases for J; bases not matched to a gene: 6. Germline V CDR1 and CDR2: SGHDT, YYEEEE. The CDR3 has 15 amino acids. In DNA, the CDR3 is TGTGCCAGCAGCTCCGACAGGGGGCGCGTCTATGGCTACACCTTC. This sequence encodes CASSSDRGRVYGYTF.

The CDR3 sequence is CASSYGLADNEQFF. As DNA, the CDR3 is TGTGCCAGCAGCTATGGACTAGCGGACAATGAGCAGTTCTTC. V and J are TRBV7-2 and TRBJ2-1, with 10 bases lining up with TRBD2. Germline V CDR1 and CDR2: SGHTA, FQGNSA. The trim removed 4 bases at V and 5 bases at J, leaving 2 bases unmatched. CDR3 length: 14 amino acids.

The gene calls are TRBV9 and TRBJ2-2, with 11 nucleotides matching TRBD1. Trimming took 0 bases from V and 2 from J; bases not matched to a gene: 6. There are 18 residues in the CDR3. CDR1 and CDR2 (germline): SGDLS, YYNGEE. The CDR3, as DNA: TGTGCCAGCAGCGTAGGGACAGGGGGCGAACTCAACACCGGGGAGCTGTTTTTT. This encodes CASSVGTGGELNTGELFF.

V usage is TRBV7-9 and J usage is TRBJ2-7, with a possible D match to TRBD2 (6 bases). Germline assignment: CDR1 SEHNR and CDR2 FQNEAQ (reference sequence). This CDR3 spans 16 amino acids. The V gene lost 5 bases and the J gene lost 0 bases, with 17 bases spanning the gap. The chain's CDR3 is CASSLWGGASSYEQYF. The CDR3 coding sequence is TGTGCCAGCAGCCTGTGGGGCGGGGCGAGCTCCTACGAGCAGTACTTC.

This clone has a single count. V gene TRBV10-1 combines with J gene TRBJ2-1; 9 bases agree with TRBD2. Germline CDR1 and CDR2: WNHNN and SYGVQD (reference sequence). After removal of 1 base from V and 6 bases from J, the junction contained 4 bases not matched to a gene. The CDR3 is 15 residues long. The DNA of the CDR3 is TGCGCCAGCAGTGAGTTTGCGGGAGGGTTCAATGAGCAGTTCTTC. This gives the protein CASSEFAGGFNEQFF.

This sequence joins TRBV7-9 and TRBJ2-5; 7 bases line up with TRBD1. V shed 1 base and J 13 bases; nucleotides not matched to a gene: 6. The CDR3 runs to 12 residues. Germline V gene lookup returns CDR1 SEHNR and CDR2 FQNEAQ (reference sequence). The CDR3 DNA reads TGTGCCAGCAGCTTAGAAGGGGGCAATAGGTACTTC. Its translation is CASSLEGGNRYF.

The chain recombines TRBV14 with TRBJ2-5; TRBD1 might be the D (6 bases). Germline-derived CDR1 and CDR2 are SGHDN and FVKESK. Trimming removed 5 bases at V and 5 bases at J, with 15 bases between. The CDR3 covers 14 residues. The CDR3, as DNA: TGTGCCAGCAGCGCATCGTGGGGGCAGGAGACCCAGTACTTC. Protein sequence: CASSASWGQETQYF. The complete variable domain, with remaining parts taken from reference TRBV14 and TRBJ2-5, reads EAGVTQFPSHSVIEKGQTVTLRCDPISGHDNLYWYRRVMGKEIKFLLHFVKESKQDESGMPNNRFLAERTGGTYSTLKVQPAELEDSGVYFCASSASWGQETQYFGPGTRLLVL.

This clone was found once. The chain joins TRBV10-3 to TRBJ2-7; a weak D match, TRBD1 (5 bases). V was trimmed by 4 bases and J by 7 bases, leaving 11 bases between them. From germline, CDR1 is ENHRY and CDR2 SYGVKD. The CDR3 has 12 residues. The CDR3: CAISGQKGEQYF. In DNA form, the CDR3 reads TGTGCCATCAGTGGCCAGAAGGGGGAGCAGTACTTC.

This chain connects TRBV21-1 to TRBJ1-2; whether TRBD1, the table's D call, matches the DNA was not checked. TRBV21-1 is a known pseudogene. This CDR3 has 20 residues. CDR3: CASSKEIPGQDSRANYGYTF. In DNA, the CDR3 is TGTGCCAGCAGCAAAGAGATTCCGGGACAGGATAGTCGGGCTAACTATGGCTACACCTTC.

The chain is built from TRBV4-1 and TRBJ2-7, with 12 bases fitting TRBD1. This CDR3 contains 15 residues. The junction had 7 bases not matched to a gene; V was cut back by 3 bases and J by 7 bases. CDR1 is MGHRA, CDR2 YSYEKL, per germline. CDR3 protein: CASSHPGQGAGEQYF. The CDR3 nucleotides read TGCGCCAGCAGCCACCCGGGACAGGGGGCGGGTGAGCAGTACTTC.

A note on this clone: At one boundary the junction diverges from the germline segment, which might be a read error. The chain carries TRBV5-1 and TRBJ2-5, with 10 bases identical to TRBD2. Germline lookup yields CDR1 SGHRS and CDR2 YFSETQ. The CDR3 is made up of 15 amino acids. CDR3 sequence (DNA): TGCGCCAGCACCTTGGGACTAGCGCATCAAGAGACCCAGTACTTC. This sequence encodes CASTLGLAHQETQYF.

This clone was detected once. The V call is TRBV3-1 (or the pseudogene TRBV3-2), the J call TRBJ1-4; weak D call: TRBD1 (6 bases). Trimming took off 0 bases at V and 10 bases at J, with 15 bases between the two ends. The CDR3 totals 15 residues. CDR1 LGHDT and CDR2 YNNKEL come from the germline V gene (reference sequence). The CDR3 region is CASSQDLGRGGKLFF. In DNA form, the CDR3 reads TGTGCCAGCAGCCAAGATCTTGGCAGGGGTGGAAAACTGTTTTTT.

V gene TRBV7-8 combines with J gene TRBJ2-7, with TRBD2 matching over 8 bases. CDR1 is SGHVS, CDR2 FQNEAQ, per germline. The ends lost 1 base at V and 4 bases at J; junction bases unmatched: 9. The CDR3 runs 16 residues. CDR3 in DNA: TGTGCCAGCAGCTTAGGTTTAGGGACTAGGATTTACGAGCAGTACTTC. This gives the protein CASSLGLGTRIYEQYF.

The chain carries TRBV5-6 and TRBJ1-2; the D is unclear. The CDR3 covers 14 residues. Per germline, CDR1 SGHDT and CDR2 YYEEEE. Deletions cut 0 bases from V and 5 bases from J, with 11 bases between. In nucleotides, the CDR3 is TGTGCCAGCAGCTTGGCAACGGGAAGGTATGGCTACACCTTC. This codes for CASSLATGRYGYTF. The full variable domain, its missing parts supplied by reference TRBV5-6 and TRBJ1-2, is DAGVTQSPTHLIKTRGQQVTLRCSPKSGHDTVSWYQQALGQGPQFIFQYYEEEERQRGNFPDRFSGHQFPNYSSELNVNALLLGDSALYLCASSLATGRYGYTFGSGTRLTVV.